This T cell receptor (beta chain) was captured by sequencing in a study of early T cells in non-severe SARS-CoV-2 infection (dated by TCRdb to about 2021). Turning to the overall study: Because TCR sequencing relied on bulk RNA taken from unsorted whole blood, pairing of alpha and beta chains was not possible.

This clonotype has ten or more counts. It has no known antigen specificity. Base qualities are not provided; no much larger clone lies one nucleotide away. General conclusions and limits of the study: VDJdb matching was skewed toward anti-spike CD8 responses and likely underestimated virus-specific expansions, missing private and CD4 specificities.

Set within a cohort of healthcare workers in London, UK, this nested case-control study involved weekly PCR testing of nasopharyngeal swabs along with blood sampling. Healthcare workers were recruited during the week of the UK lockdown, between 23 and 31 March 2020, and followed weekly for up to 16 weeks. Trimming costs V 0 bases and J 2 bases, and their ends lie 10 bases apart. In the germline V gene (reference sequence), CDR1 corresponds to LNHNV and CDR2 to YYDKDF. The CDR3 spans 15 residues, from the cysteine through the phenylalanine. This entry keeps only the CDR3 DNA: 45 bases, framed from base 1. Receptor libraries were prepared by 5' RACE. Sequencing relied on a NextSeq 500. The TCR library protocol attached unique molecular identifiers to individual cDNA molecules to correct for sequencing error and PCR bias. Both TCR alpha and beta chains were sequenced, and tight co-correlation was observed between alpha and beta sequence abundances in each sample. In the paper's pipeline: V gene, J gene and CDR3 annotation of TCR sequences was performed with Decombinator V4. TCRs were defined as expanded if a significant change between any two time points was detected under a Poisson model with p below 0.0001. TCR abundances were normalised to the total number of TCRs sequenced per sample and expressed as counts per million. MAIT TCRs were defined by TRAV1-2 paired with TRAJ12, TRAJ20 or TRAJ33, and iNKT TCRs by TRAV10 paired with TRAJ18. A search of VDJdb, accessed on 1 November 2021, was run for TCRs annotated to CMV, EBV and SARS-CoV-2, with TCRs annotated for multiple antigens excluded. TCRdb passed the public sequencing reads through fastp at Q25 and MiXCR, retaining productive beta sequences. Records with the same CDR3 protein are collapsed into one entry carrying the most frequent genes and DNA. The V and J calls, along with clone size, are taken from TCRdb and not from the paper's own processing. Present in this sample are about 33,000 distinct CDR3 sequences, less than 5.5% of which were seen just once. Roughly 14% of the sample is in the top ten clones.

The chain is made from TRBV15 and TRBJ2-5, with no confidently assigned D gene. Sequencing used whole blood. This receptor was taken from an adult who was a healthcare worker with PCR-confirmed SARS-CoV-2 infection or an uninfected control (not recorded which). CDR3 protein: CATSRDRADQETQYF. The DNA reads as follows: TGTGCCACCAGCAGAGATCGTGCGGATCAAGAGACCCAGTACTTC.